Following are 8 T cell receptor beta chains from one sample sequenced in a study of a mutant IDH1 vaccine in newly diagnosed glioma. Sequencing used immunoSEQ multiplex PCR; TCRdb keeps in-frame clones, though not all of them. The sample lists approximately 24,000 clones, over 65% occurring once. Antigen specificity for these receptors is unknown. Documented time point: week 11, during vaccination. With topical imiquimod, each dose of the vaccine consisted of 300 ug of mutant IDH1 20-mer peptide. The source was PBMCs, collected from a glioma patient whose treatment included an IDH1 peptide vaccine. The receptors were gathered from a woman in her late teens or twenties with glioma.

The chain recombines TRBV5-1 with TRBJ2-3; 10 bases map to TRBD2. Germline assignment: CDR1 SGHRS and CDR2 YFSETQ. Germline trimming cut 7 bases from V and 0 bases from J; bases unmatched to any gene: 8. The CDR3 loop spans 16 amino acids. CDR3 nucleotide sequence: TGCGCCAGCGGCCCTAGCGGGGGCCAGAGCACAGATACGCAGTATTTT. Its protein product is CASGPSGGQSTDTQYF.

The V call is TRBV25-1, the J call TRBJ2-7; D possibly corresponds to TRBD2 (5 bases). Germline CDR1 and CDR2: MGHDK and SYGVNS. The CDR3 extends over 14 amino acids. The V gene lost 4 bases and the J gene lost 5 bases, with 15 bases spanning the gap. In DNA, the CDR3 is TGTGCCAGCAGTGTTGGTGGGTTGCGGGACGAGCAGTACTTC. It yields the protein CASSVGGLRDEQYF.

The chain links TRBV29-1 to TRBJ2-7; D is ambiguous. Deletions cut 7 bases from V and 3 bases from J, with 19 bases between. The CDR3 runs to 14 residues. Germline loops: CDR1 SQVTM, CDR2 ANQGSEA. The CDR3 loop is CSALDVSKVYEQYF. The DNA of the CDR3 is TGCAGCGCCTTGGACGTATCAAAAGTCTACGAGCAGTACTTC.

This clone has only a few counts. J is TRBJ1-5 and V is TRBV4-1, with 9 bases identical to TRBD1. Per germline, CDR1 MGHRA and CDR2 YSYEKL. The CDR3 extends over 16 amino acids. V trimming: 1 base; J trimming: 7 bases; junction bases outside the gene matches: 8. The CDR3 DNA reads TGCGCCAGCAGCCAAGGGGGACAGGGAGGAGGACAGCCCCAGCATTTT. As protein: CASSQGGQGGGQPQHF.

The CDR3 coding sequence is TGTGCCAGCCAGTCGCCCCCAGCGGGATTTTCAAATGAGCAGTTCTTC. Protein product: CASQSPPAGFSNEQFF. The genes are TRBV2 and TRBJ2-1; 7 bases are shared with TRBD2. CDR3 length: 16 residues. Germline V gene sequence: CDR1 SNHLY, CDR2 FYNNEI. The V and J ends lost 8 bases and 7 bases, in that order; junction bases with no gene match: 17.

This clone was observed a few times. This chain links TRBV19 with TRBJ2-7, with D uncertain. Germline CDR1 and CDR2: LNHDA and SQIVND (reference sequence). The V end lost 6 bases, the J end lost 0 bases, and 12 bases lay between the germline ends. This CDR3 region has 14 residues. DNA of the CDR3: TGTGCCAGTAGCCCGACGGGCTACTCCTACGAGCAGTACTTC. Translation gives CASSPTGYSYEQYF.

The chain links TRBV4-1 to TRBJ1-4; 7 positions agree with TRBD1. Per the germline V gene, CDR1 is MGHRA and CDR2 is YSYEKL. The CDR3 runs 19 residues. J was trimmed by 0 bases and V by 6 bases; bases with no gene match: 16. The CDR3: CASRERDSSFIATNEKLFF. The CDR3 DNA reads as TGCGCCAGCAGGGAACGGGACAGCAGCTTCATTGCAACTAATGAAAAACTGTTTTTT.

The V gene is TRBV2, the J gene TRBJ1-2; 7 bases are shared with TRBD1. This CDR3 has 13 residues. J was trimmed by 5 bases and V by 10 bases; bases with no gene match: 10. Germline CDR1 SNHLY, CDR2 FYNNEI. Here the CDR3 reads CAKLQGSGYGYTF. DNA of the CDR3: TGTGCCAAGTTACAGGGGTCAGGGTATGGCTACACCTTC.